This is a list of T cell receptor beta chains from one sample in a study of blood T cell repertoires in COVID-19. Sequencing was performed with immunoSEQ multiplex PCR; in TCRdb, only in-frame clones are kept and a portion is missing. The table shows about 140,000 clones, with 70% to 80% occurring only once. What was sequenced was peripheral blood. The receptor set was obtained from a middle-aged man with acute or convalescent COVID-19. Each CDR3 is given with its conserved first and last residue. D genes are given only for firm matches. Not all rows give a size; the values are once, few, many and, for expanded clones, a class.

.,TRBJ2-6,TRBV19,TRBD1,CASNQGARGANVLTF,TGTGCCAGTAATCAGGGGGCGAGGGGGGCCAACGTCCTGACTTTC
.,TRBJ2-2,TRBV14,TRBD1,CASSRGTGGTGELFF,TGTGCCAGCAGCCGAGGGACAGGGGGCACCGGGGAGCTGTTTTTT
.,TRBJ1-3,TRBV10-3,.,CAISFSPNSGNTIYF,TGTGCCATCAGTTTTTCGCCTAACTCTGGAAACACCATATATTTT
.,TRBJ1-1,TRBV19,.,CASSKQGTMAEAFF,TGTGCCAGTAGTAAACAGGGAACAATGGCTGAAGCTTTCTTT
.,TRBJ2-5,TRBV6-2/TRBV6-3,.,CASSYSGQGWETQYF,TGTGCCAGCAGTTACTCGGGGCAGGGTTGGGAGACCCAGTACTTC
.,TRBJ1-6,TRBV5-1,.,CASSLNGGLDSPLHF,TGCGCCAGCAGCTTGAATGGGGGCCTGGATTCACCCCTCCACTTT
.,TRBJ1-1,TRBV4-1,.,CASSQDMVRGTEAFF,TGCGCCAGCAGCCAAGATATGGTAAGAGGCACTGAAGCTTTCTTT
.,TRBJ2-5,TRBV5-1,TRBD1,CASEPTGNQETQYF,TGCGCCAGCGAACCGACAGGGAACCAAGAGACCCAGTACTTC
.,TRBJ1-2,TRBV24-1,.,CATSDDYYGYTF,TGTGCCACCAGTGATGACTACTATGGCTACACCTTC
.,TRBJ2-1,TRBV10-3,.,CAIKGTGINEQFF,TGTGCCATCAAAGGGACTGGAATCAATGAGCAGTTCTTC
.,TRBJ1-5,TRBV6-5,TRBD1,CASSLGTGGNQPQHF,TGTGCCAGCAGCTTAGGGACAGGGGGCAATCAGCCCCAGCATTTT
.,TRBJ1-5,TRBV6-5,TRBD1,CASRGQVTGQPQHF,TGTGCCAGCAGGGGACAGGTCACAGGGCAGCCCCAGCATTTT
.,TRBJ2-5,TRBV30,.,CAWTTPTNLETQYF,TGTGCCTGGACCACGCCTACTAATTTAGAGACCCAGTACTTC
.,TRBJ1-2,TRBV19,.,CASSPTGSRLGYTF,TGTGCCAGTAGCCCTACCGGGTCCCGGCTAGGCTACACCTTC
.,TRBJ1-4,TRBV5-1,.,CASSLTSTNEKLFF,TGCGCCAGCAGCTTAACATCAACTAATGAAAAACTGTTTTTT
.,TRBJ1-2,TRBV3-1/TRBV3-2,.,CASSQGDYGYTF,TGTGCCAGCAGCCAGGGAGACTATGGCTACACCTTC
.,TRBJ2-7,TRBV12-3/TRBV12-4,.,CASSPGTYEQYF,TGTGCCAGCAGCCCAGGGACCTACGAGCAGTACTTC
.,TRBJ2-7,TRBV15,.,CATSRETQASYEQYF,TGTGCCACCAGCAGAGAAACACAGGCCTCCTACGAGCAGTACTTC
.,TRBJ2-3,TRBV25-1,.,CASSERHGATDTQYF,TGTGCCAGCAGTGAACGGCATGGGGCAACAGATACGCAGTATTTT
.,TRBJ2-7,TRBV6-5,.,CASSAFLGYEQYF,TGTGCCAGCAGCGCGTTCCTAGGCTACGAGCAGTACTTC
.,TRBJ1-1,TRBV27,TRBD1,CASSSSGTGLTEAFF,TGTGCCAGCAGTTCCTCCGGGACAGGGTTAACTGAAGCTTTCTTT
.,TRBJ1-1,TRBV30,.,CAWNPKRGIGAFF,TGTGCCTGGAATCCCAAGCGGGGGATCGGAGCTTTCTTT
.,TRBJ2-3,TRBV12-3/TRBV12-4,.,CASSLGGSDTQYF,TGTGCCAGCAGTTTGGGGGGATCAGATACGCAGTATTTT
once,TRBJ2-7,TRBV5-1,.,CASSLAGSYEQYF,TGCGCCAGCAGCTTGGCGGGTTCCTACGAGCAGTACTTC
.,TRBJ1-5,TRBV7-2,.,CASSRGKNQPQHF,TGTGCCAGCAGCCGAGGAAAGAATCAGCCCCAGCATTTT
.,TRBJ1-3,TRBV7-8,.,CASSLVRGSGNTIYF,TGTGCCAGCAGCTTAGTCAGGGGCTCTGGAAACACCATATATTTT
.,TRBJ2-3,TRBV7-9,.,CASSLMADWNTDTQYF,TGTGCCAGCAGCTTAATGGCGGACTGGAACACAGATACGCAGTATTTT
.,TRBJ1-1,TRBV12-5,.,CASARQRNTEAFF,TGTGCTAGTGCGAGACAGCGGAACACTGAAGCTTTCTTT
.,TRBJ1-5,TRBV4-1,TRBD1,CASSPDRGNQPQHF,TGCGCCAGCAGCCCAGACAGGGGCAATCAGCCCCAGCATTTT
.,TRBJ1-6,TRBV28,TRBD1,CASSFPGQGGSPLHF,TGTGCCAGCAGTTTCCCCGGACAGGGGGGATCACCCCTCCACTTT
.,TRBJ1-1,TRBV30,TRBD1,CAWAPGTGNTEAFF,TGTGCCTGGGCTCCCGGGACAGGGAACACTGAAGCTTTCTTT
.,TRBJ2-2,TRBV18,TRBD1,CASSPGTGGTGELFF,TGTGCCAGCTCACCGGGGACAGGGGGCACCGGGGAGCTGTTTTTT
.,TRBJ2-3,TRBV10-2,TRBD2,CASRTKTSGGPTDTQYF,TGCGCCAGCCGCACTAAGACTAGCGGGGGTCCCACAGATACGCAGTATTTT
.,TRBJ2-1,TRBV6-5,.,CASSYGGGYNEQFF,TGTGCCAGCAGTTACGGGGGCGGCTACAATGAGCAGTTCTTC
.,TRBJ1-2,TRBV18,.,CASSPGEGYGYTF,TGTGCCAGCTCACCTGGAGAGGGCTATGGCTACACCTTC
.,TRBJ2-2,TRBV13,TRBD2,CASSFGLAGGRGELFF,TGTGCCAGCAGCTTCGGACTAGCGGGGGGGCGCGGGGAGCTGTTTTTT
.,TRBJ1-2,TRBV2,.,CASKTPGLRTNYGYTF,TGTGCCAGCAAAACTCCTGGACTCCGGACTAACTATGGCTACACCTTC
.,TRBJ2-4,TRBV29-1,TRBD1,CSVEGIGQENIQYF,TGCAGCGTTGAAGGGATCGGACAGGAAAACATTCAGTACTTC
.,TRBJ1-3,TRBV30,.,CAWNNGQGGNTIYF,TGTGCCTGGAATAACGGGCAGGGTGGAAACACCATATATTTT
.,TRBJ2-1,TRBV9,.,CASSQLGGVGRNEQFF,TGTGCCAGCAGCCAGTTGGGCGGGGTGGGGAGGAATGAGCAGTTCTTC
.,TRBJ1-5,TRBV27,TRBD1,CASSPRPLDRGLGSGQPQHF,TGTGCCAGCAGCCCTCGCCCTCTGGACAGGGGGCTCGGATCTGGTCAGCCCCAGCATTTT
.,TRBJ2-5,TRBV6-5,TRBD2,CASGRMGGVETQYF,TGTGCCAGCGGAAGGATGGGGGGGGTAGAGACCCAGTACTTC
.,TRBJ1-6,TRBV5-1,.,CASSADSYNSPLHF,TGCGCCAGCAGCGCGGACAGTTATAATTCACCCCTCCACTTT
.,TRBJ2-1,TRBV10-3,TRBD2,CAISLAGGGYEQFF,TGTGCCATCAGTTTAGCGGGGGGCGGGTATGAGCAGTTCTTC
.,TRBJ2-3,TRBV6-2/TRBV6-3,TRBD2,CASSKLAGGPFDTQYF,TGTGCCAGCAGTAAACTAGCGGGGGGGCCATTCGATACGCAGTATTTT
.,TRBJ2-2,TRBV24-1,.,CATSQVMNTGELFF,TGTGCCACCTCCCAGGTTATGAACACCGGGGAGCTGTTTTTT
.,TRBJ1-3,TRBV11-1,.,CASSEQESSGNTIYF,TGTGCCAGCAGCGAACAGGAATCCTCTGGAAACACCATATATTTT
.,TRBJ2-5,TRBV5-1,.,CASSLARETQYF,TGCGCCAGCAGCTTGGCCCGAGAGACCCAGTACTTC
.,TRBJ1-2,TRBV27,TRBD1,CASSVTRGTNYGYTF,TGTGCCAGCAGTGTGACCAGGGGGACTAACTATGGCTACACCTTC
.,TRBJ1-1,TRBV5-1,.,CASSFGREGTEAFF,TGCGCCAGCAGCTTTGGCAGGGAGGGTACTGAAGCTTTCTTT
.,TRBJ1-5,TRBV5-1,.,CASSLQGLPNQPQHF,TGCGCCAGCAGCCTGCAGGGGCTTCCTAATCAGCCCCAGCATTTT
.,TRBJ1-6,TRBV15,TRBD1,CATSHRQGGNSPLHF,TGTGCCACCAGCCACCGACAGGGGGGGAATTCACCCCTCCACTTT
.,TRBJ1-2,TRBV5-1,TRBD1,CASSPATGRSGYTF,TGCGCCAGCAGCCCTGCGACAGGGCGAAGTGGCTACACCTTC
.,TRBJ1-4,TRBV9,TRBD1,CASSVAGQGNEKLFF,TGTGCCAGCAGCGTAGCGGGACAGGGAAATGAAAAACTGTTTTTT
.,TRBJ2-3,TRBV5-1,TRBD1,CASSPRPTGGNVLGTDTQYF,TGCGCCAGCAGCCCGAGACCCACAGGGGGCAACGTTCTCGGCACAGATACGCAGTATTTT
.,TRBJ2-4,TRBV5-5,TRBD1,CASSPPGQARSNIQYF,TGTGCCAGCAGCCCACCTGGACAGGCAAGATCAAACATTCAGTACTTC
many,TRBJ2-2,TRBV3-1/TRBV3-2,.,CASSQEIQGGGELFF,TGTGCCAGCAGCCAAGAAATTCAGGGGGGCGGGGAGCTGTTTTTT
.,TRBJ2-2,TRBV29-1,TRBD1,CSAGQGSNTGELFF,TGCAGCGCTGGACAGGGATCGAACACCGGGGAGCTGTTTTTT
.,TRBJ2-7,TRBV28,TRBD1,CASSFLDDRDYEQYF,TGTGCCAGCAGTTTTCTCGACGACAGGGACTACGAGCAGTACTTC